The next 2 T cell receptor beta chains were all read from a single sample in a study of T cell responses to AZD1222 COVID-19 vaccine. Generated by immunoSEQ multiplex PCR, the TCRdb table keeps only in-frame clones and is missing some. The table lists 150,000 or so clones, around 90% of them singletons. Sample: peripheral blood, taken on day 0 of AZD1222 vaccination. Receptor source: an adult in good health.

J is TRBJ1-3 and V is TRBV28, with 8 bases lining up with TRBD1. Unmatched junction bases numbered 13, after V lost 6 bases and J lost 3 bases. Germline values: CDR1 MDHEN, CDR2 SYDVKM. The CDR3 consists of 17 residues. In nucleotides, the CDR3 is TGTGCCAGCAGAAACCCCTCAGGGGGCCCAGGTGGAAACACCATATATTTT. This gives the protein CASRNPSGGPGGNTIYF.

In DNA form, the CDR3 reads TGTGCCAGTAGGGGGGCTGGCTACACCTTC. As protein: CASRGAGYTF. The chain recombines TRBV19 with TRBJ1-2, with D possibly matching TRBD1 (6 bases). CDR3 length: 10 amino acids. Germline V gene lookup returns CDR1 LNHDA and CDR2 SQIVND (reference sequence). Deletions cut 6 bases from V and 7 bases from J, with 6 bases between.